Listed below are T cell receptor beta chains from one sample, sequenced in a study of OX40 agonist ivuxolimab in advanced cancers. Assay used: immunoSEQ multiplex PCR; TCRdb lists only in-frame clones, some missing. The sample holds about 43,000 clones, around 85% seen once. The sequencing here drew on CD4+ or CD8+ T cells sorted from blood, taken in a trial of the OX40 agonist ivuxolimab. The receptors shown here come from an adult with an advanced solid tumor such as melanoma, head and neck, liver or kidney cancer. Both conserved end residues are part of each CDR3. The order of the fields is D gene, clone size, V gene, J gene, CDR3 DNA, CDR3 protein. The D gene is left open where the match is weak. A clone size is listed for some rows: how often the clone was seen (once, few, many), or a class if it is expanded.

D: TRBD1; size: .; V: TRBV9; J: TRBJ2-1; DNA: TGTGCCAGCAGCGTAGGCAGGGGGCTTAATGAGCAGTTCTTC; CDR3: CASSVGRGLNEQFF
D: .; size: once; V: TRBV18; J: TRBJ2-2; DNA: TGTGCCAGCTCACCTGGGGGGGCGCCGAACACCGGGGAGCTGTTTTTT; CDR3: CASSPGGAPNTGELFF
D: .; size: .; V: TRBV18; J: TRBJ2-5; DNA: TGTGCCAGCTCATCGGACAAGCAAGAGACCCAGTACTTC; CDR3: CASSSDKQETQYF
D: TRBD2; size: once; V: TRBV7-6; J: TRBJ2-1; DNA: TGTGCCAGCAGCCCCACTCGGGGGGGGCACCACAATGAGCAGTTCTTC; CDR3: CASSPTRGGHHNEQFF
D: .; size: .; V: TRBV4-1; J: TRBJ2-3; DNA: TGCGCCAGCAGCCAAGAGTTCCAGGCGTTTAGGGATACGCAGTATTTT; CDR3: CASSQEFQAFRDTQYF
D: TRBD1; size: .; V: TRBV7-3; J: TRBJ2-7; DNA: TGTGCCAGCAGCCAGCGCTCCGGGACAGGGACCCTTTCGAAATACGAGCAGTACTTC; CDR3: CASSQRSGTGTLSKYEQYF
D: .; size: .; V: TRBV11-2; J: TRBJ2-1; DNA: TGTGCCAGCAGCTTAGTTTCATCCGGTGAGCAGTTCTTC; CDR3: CASSLVSSGEQFF
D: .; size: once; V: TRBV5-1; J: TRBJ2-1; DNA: TGCGCCAGCAGCTTGAGCATAATAGCGGAAGACAATGAGCAGTTCTTC; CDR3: CASSLSIIAEDNEQFF
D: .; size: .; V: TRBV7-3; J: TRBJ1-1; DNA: TGTGCCAGCAGCTTAACGCCCACAGGGCCATACACTGAAGCTTTCTTT; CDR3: CASSLTPTGPYTEAFF
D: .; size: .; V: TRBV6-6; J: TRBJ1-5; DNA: TGTGCCAGCAGTTACGGGGGCCTAAATCGGCCCCAGCATTTT; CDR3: CASSYGGLNRPQHF
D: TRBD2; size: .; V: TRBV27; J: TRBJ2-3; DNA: TGTGCCAGCAGTATAACTAGCGGGAGCACGGCAGATACGCAGTATTTT; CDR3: CASSITSGSTADTQYF
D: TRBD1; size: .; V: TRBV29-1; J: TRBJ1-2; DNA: TGCAGCATATTTGGACAGGGTTCGTATGGCTACACCTTC; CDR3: CSIFGQGSYGYTF
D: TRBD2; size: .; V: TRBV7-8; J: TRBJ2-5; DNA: TGTGCCAGCAGCCCGACCGGGACTAAACAAGAGACCCAGTACTTC; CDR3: CASSPTGTKQETQYF
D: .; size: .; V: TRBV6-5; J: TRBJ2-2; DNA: TGTGCCAGCAGTTACGGGGGTTCGAACACCGGGGAGCTGTTTTTT; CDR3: CASSYGGSNTGELFF
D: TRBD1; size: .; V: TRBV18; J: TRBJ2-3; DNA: TGTGCCAGCTCACTTACCGGGACAGGGGAAGATACGCAGTATTTT; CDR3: CASSLTGTGEDTQYF
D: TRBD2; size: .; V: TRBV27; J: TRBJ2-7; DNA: TGTGCCAGCAGTTTATCCGGACTAGCGGGATCCTACGAGCAGTACTTC; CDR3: CASSLSGLAGSYEQYF
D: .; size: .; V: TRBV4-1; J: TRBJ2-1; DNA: TGCGCCAGCAGCCCACGGGACAATGAGCAGTTCTTC; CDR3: CASSPRDNEQFF
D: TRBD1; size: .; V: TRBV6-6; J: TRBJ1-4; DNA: TGTGCCAGCAGTTACTCGACAGGGGGATTAGGTGAAAAACTGTTTTTT; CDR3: CASSYSTGGLGEKLFF
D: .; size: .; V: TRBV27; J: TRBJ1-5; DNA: TGTGCCAGCAGTACTCTCGTCGGGGGCCGTAGGCAGCCCCAGCATTTT; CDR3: CASSTLVGGRRQPQHF
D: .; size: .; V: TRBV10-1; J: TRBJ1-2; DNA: TGCGCCAGCAGTGAGTCGGTTCTCAGGGGTGGCTACACCTTC; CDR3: CASSESVLRGGYTF
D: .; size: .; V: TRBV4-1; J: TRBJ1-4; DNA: TGCGCCAGCAGCCAAAGAATGTTACCAACTAATGAAAAACTGTTTTTT; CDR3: CASSQRMLPTNEKLFF
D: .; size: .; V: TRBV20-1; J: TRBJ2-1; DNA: TGCAGTGCTAGAGATCCCCCCTTTCAGTTCTTC; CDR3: CSARDPPFQFF
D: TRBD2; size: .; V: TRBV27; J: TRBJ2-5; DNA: TGTGCCAGCAGTTCGGGACTAGCGCGGGAGACCCAGTACTTC; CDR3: CASSSGLARETQYF
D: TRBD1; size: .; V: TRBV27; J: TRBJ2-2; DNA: TGTGCCAGCAGCCAGGGGGTGGCCGGGGAGCTGTTTTTT; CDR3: CASSQGVAGELFF
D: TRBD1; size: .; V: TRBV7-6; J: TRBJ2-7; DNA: TGTGCCAGCAGCCCGCCGGGACAGCCTTACGAGCAGTACTTC; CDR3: CASSPPGQPYEQYF
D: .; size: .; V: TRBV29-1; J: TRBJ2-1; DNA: TGCAGCGTTGTTACTAGCTTGTACAATGAGCAGTTCTTC; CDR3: CSVVTSLYNEQFF
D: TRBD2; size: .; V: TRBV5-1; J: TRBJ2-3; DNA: TGCGCCAGCAGCTTCCTAGCGGGAGGGCTCGGTCCAGATACGCAGTATTTT; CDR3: CASSFLAGGLGPDTQYF
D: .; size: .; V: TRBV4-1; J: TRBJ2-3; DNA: TGCGCCAGCAGCCACTCGCAGGGTATGGGATATAGCACAGATACGCAGTATTTT; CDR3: CASSHSQGMGYSTDTQYF
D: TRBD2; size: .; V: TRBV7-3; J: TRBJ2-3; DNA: TGTGCCAGCAGCCAGACTAGCGGGAGGGCAGATACGCAGTATTTT; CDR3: CASSQTSGRADTQYF
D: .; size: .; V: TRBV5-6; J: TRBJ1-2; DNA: TGTGCCAGCAGCTTGGCCCTCATGGGGGACTATGGCTACACCTTC; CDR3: CASSLALMGDYGYTF
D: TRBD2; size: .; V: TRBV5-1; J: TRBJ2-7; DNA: TGCGCCAGCAGCGAGGGGACTAGCGGGCCCTACGAGCAGTACTTC; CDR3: CASSEGTSGPYEQYF